These 27 T cell receptor beta chains were sequenced from one sample in a study of vaccination and CD4 T cells after COVID-19. Indicated treatment: roughly nine-day PBMC culture with coronavirus spike peptide pools or control peptides (ViraFEST assay). The unexposed donor gave CD4+ T cells before the COVID-19 pandemic (2011-2018). Their specific antigens are unknown. The Oncomine TCR Beta short-read assay generated sequence data from the DNA of cultured CD4+ T cells. TCRdb fed the PCR reads into MiXCR, producing one record per CDR3 protein. The repertoire has about 6,700 distinct CDR3 sequences, under 30% of them found once; the top ten carry about 30%. Material: CD4+ T cells from blood, cultured in vitro. All receptors come from a human donor in good health.

In its sample, this clonotype is medium-sized (0.01 to 0.1%). V is TRBV6-5 and J is TRBJ1-2; TRBD1 aligns across 8 bases. V trimming: 4 bases; J trimming: 6 bases; junction bases outside the gene matches: 4. The CDR3 contains 13 residues. Looked up from germline, CDR1 is MNHEY and CDR2 is SVGAGI. The CDR3 nucleotides are TGTGCCAGCAGTTTGACAGGGGCCGATGGCTACACCTTC. It encodes CASSLTGADGYTF.

V is TRBV12-3 or TRBV12-4 and J is TRBJ1-1; D is unresolved. This CDR3 has 14 residues. Deletions cut 5 bases from V and 1 base from J, with 11 bases between. The CDR3 DNA follows: TGTGCCAGCAGTCGAGAAAGATCGAACACTGAAGCTTTCTTT. It translates to CASSRERSNTEAFF.

This clonotype was detected only a few times. The chain is built from TRBV7-3 and TRBJ2-5, with D perhaps matching TRBD2 (5 bases). Per the germline V gene, CDR1 is SGHTA and CDR2 is FQGTGA. V was shortened by 1 base and J by 5 bases, with 8 bases between the two germline ends. CDR3 length: 13 residues. Here the CDR3 reads CASSLNGGETQYF. CDR3 DNA: TGTGCCAGCAGCTTAAATGGCGGGGAGACCCAGTACTTC.

The CDR3 DNA follows: TGTGCCAGCAGCCCGCCGAAGAACACCGGGGAGCTGTTTTTT. This gives the protein CASSPPKNTGELFF. The gene calls are TRBV7-9 and TRBJ2-2; no reliable D call. The CDR3 loop spans 14 amino acids. Germline-derived CDR1 and CDR2 are SEHNR and FQNEAQ (reference sequence). V lost 5 bases to trimming and J lost 1 base, with 8 bases between them.

This clonotype was seen more than once but under ten times. The J gene is TRBJ2-5, the V gene TRBV6-5, with 11 bases lining up with TRBD1. Germline loops: CDR1 MNHEY, CDR2 SVGAGI. The CDR3 totals 15 residues. V lost 4 bases to trimming and J lost 4 bases; unmatched junction nucleotides: 5. The CDR3 bases are TGTGCCAGCAGTTCGGGACAGGGGGGATCAGAGACCCAGTACTTC. Protein product: CASSSGQGGSETQYF.

This chain joins TRBV7-3 and TRBJ2-1; 16 bases map to TRBD2. This CDR3 is built from 16 residues. With V trimmed by 4 bases and J by 10 bases, 7 bases remained unmatched. The germline V gene has CDR1 SGHTA and CDR2 FQGTGA. CDR3 nucleotide sequence: TGTGCCAGCAGCTCCGGGACTAGCGGGGGGGCTAAAGAGCAGTTCTTC. Protein product: CASSSGTSGGAKEQFF.

The chain joins TRBV10-1 to TRBJ2-7; D may correspond to TRBD1 or TRBD2 (5 bases each). V lost 5 bases and J 5 bases, leaving 10 bases between the germline ends. CDR1 is WNHNN, CDR2 SYGVQD, per germline (reference sequence). This CDR3 has 12 amino acids. CDR3 region: CASSRGTDEQYF. The CDR3 DNA reads as TGCGCCAGCAGTCGAGGGACGGACGAGCAGTACTTC.

This clonotype has only a few counts. The V call is TRBV6-1, the J call TRBJ1-6; D gene unclear. Between the trimmed V and J ends, which lost 5 bases and 7 bases, there was a span of 12 bases. The CDR3 extends over 14 amino acids. Germline loops: CDR1 MNHNS, CDR2 SASEGT. The CDR3 is CASSIWRTNSPLHF. DNA for the CDR3: TGTGCCAGCAGTATTTGGAGGACCAATTCACCCCTCCACTTT.

This clonotype showed up just a few times. The chain is built from TRBV20-1 and TRBJ1-5; possible D gene TRBD1, 5 bases. Germline V gene sequence: CDR1 DFQATT, CDR2 SNEGSKA (reference sequence). V lost 1 base, J lost 5 bases, and 15 bases lay in between. The CDR3 length is 15 residues. CDR3 loop: CSARGIGTPDQPQHF. As DNA, the CDR3 is TGCAGTGCTAGAGGGATAGGGACTCCTGATCAGCCCCAGCATTTT.

The chain is built from TRBV7-9 and TRBJ1-1, with 8 bases that match TRBD1. The CDR3 consists of 15 residues. Trimming took 5 bases from V and 5 from J; bases not matched to a gene: 10. Germline CDR1 reads SEHNR; CDR2 reads FQNEAQ (reference sequence). Here the CDR3 DNA reads TGTGCCAGCAGCATAAACAGGGGGATCGGGACTGAAGCTTTCTTT. It is translated as CASSINRGIGTEAFF.

The rearrangement links TRBV20-1 to TRBJ1-1; D remains unclear. Germline CDR1 is DFQATT and CDR2 is SNEGSKA (reference sequence). Trimming stripped 4 bases from V and 11 bases from J, with 17 bases between. This CDR3 is 12 amino acids long. The CDR3 sequence is CSATSDLVLAFF. The DNA for the CDR3 is TGCAGTGCTACTTCGGATTTGGTCTTGGCTTTCTTT.

This clonotype was counted a few times. The chain is built from TRBV2 and TRBJ2-3; D remains unclear. Trimming pared 1 base from V and 0 bases from J, leaving 5 bases between. CDR1 SNHLY and CDR2 FYNNEI come from the germline V gene. This CDR3 is built from 14 residues. CDR3 residues: CASSEVASTDTQYF. Written as DNA, the CDR3 is TGTGCCAGCAGTGAAGTAGCTAGCACAGATACGCAGTATTTT.

In its sample, this clonotype was seen a few times. The rearrangement uses TRBV7-8 and TRBJ1-2; a possible D gene is TRBD1 (6 bases). The germline V gene encodes CDR1 SGHVS and CDR2 FQNEAQ. The CDR3 contains 16 residues. V lost 1 base, J lost 5 bases, and 17 bases lay in between. The CDR3 protein is CASSLGWAGELYGYTF. Written as DNA, the CDR3 is TGTGCCAGCAGCTTAGGGTGGGCAGGGGAGCTTTATGGCTACACCTTC. Based on the CDR3 plus reference TRBV7-8 and TRBJ1-2, the full variable domain is GAGVSQSPRYKVAKRGQDVALRCDPISGHVSLFWYQQALGQGPEFLTYFQNEAQLDKSGLPSDRFFAERPEGSVSTLKIQRTQQEDSAVYLCASSLGWAGELYGYTFGSGTRLTVV.

This clonotype rates as medium-sized. The gene calls are TRBV6-1 and TRBJ1-2; D call uncertain. Trimming took off 6 bases at V and 6 bases at J, with 20 bases between the two ends. This CDR3 has 15 amino acids. Germline V gene lookup returns CDR1 MNHNS and CDR2 SASEGT. The CDR3 is CASREGGSLMNGYTF. CDR3 DNA sequence: TGTGCCAGCAGGGAGGGAGGGTCCCTTATGAATGGCTACACCTTC.

This clonotype appeared once. The chain recombines TRBV7-3 with TRBJ2-1; 8 nucleotides agree with TRBD2. J was trimmed by 2 bases and V by 1 base; bases with no gene match: 4. The V gene's germline CDR1 is SGHTA and CDR2 FQGTGA. CDR3 length: 16 amino acids. The CDR3 nucleotides are TGTGCCAGCAGCTTAAACGCGGGGGGAACCTACAATGAGCAGTTCTTC. Its translation: CASSLNAGGTYNEQFF. Looking up the rest from reference TRBV7-3 and TRBJ2-1 gives the full variable domain: GAGVSQTPSNKVTEKGKYVELRCDPISGHTALYWYRQSLGQGPEFLIYFQGTGAADDSGLPNDRFFAVRPEGSVSTLKIQRTERGDSAVYLCASSLNAGGTYNEQFFGPGTRLTVL.

There are a few counts of this clonotype. Here the CDR3 reads CSVYRDWEETQYF. The CDR3 DNA follows: TGCAGCGTCTATAGGGACTGGGAAGAGACCCAGTACTTC. The chain carries TRBV29-1 and TRBJ2-5; possible D gene TRBD2, 6 bases. Between the trimmed V and J ends, which lost 6 bases and 3 bases, there was a span of 14 bases. There are 13 residues in the CDR3. Germline CDR1 reads SQVTM; CDR2 reads ANQGSEA.

This clonotype was seen a few times. The rearrangement joins TRBV6-1 to TRBJ1-2; a possible D gene is TRBD1 (5 bases). This CDR3 has 14 residues. CDR1 is MNHNS, CDR2 SASEGT, per germline. V was trimmed by 1 base and J by 4 bases, leaving 10 bases between them. CDR3: CASSEGSGTYGYTF. The CDR3 DNA reads as TGTGCCAGCAGTGAAGGTAGTGGGACCTATGGCTACACCTTC.

This clonotype has more than one count but fewer than ten. The CDR3 spells CASSSSGTKSNEQFF. The CDR3 coding sequence is TGTGCCAGCAGCTCTTCCGGGACTAAATCCAATGAGCAGTTCTTC. This rearrangement joins TRBV7-3 to TRBJ2-1, with TRBD2 identical over 7 bases. This CDR3 comprises 15 residues. Germline lookup yields CDR1 SGHTA and CDR2 FQGTGA. J gave up 6 bases and V 4 bases, and 9 bases lay outside the gene matches.

A remark on this clonotype: The missing conserved phenylalanine or tryptophan at the end of this CDR3 makes a read error likely. The chain joins TRBV4-2 to TRBJ1-2; unclear D gene. V lost 0 bases and J 0 bases, leaving 8 bases between the germline ends. Germline CDR1 and CDR2: LGHNA and YNFKEQ. The CDR3 extends over 15 amino acids. CDR3 loop: CASSQEDFSNYGYTL. The CDR3 DNA reads TGTGCCAGCAGCCAAGAGGACTTTTCTAACTATGGCTACACCCTC.

J is TRBJ2-5 and V is TRBV11-2; D gene unclear. The V end lost 4 bases, the J end lost 3 bases, and 6 bases lay between the germline ends. The CDR3 runs 12 residues. The V gene's germline CDR1 is SGHAT and CDR2 FQNNGV. This chain's CDR3 is CASSSNEETQYF. The DNA for the CDR3 is TGTGCCAGCAGCTCAAATGAAGAGACCCAGTACTTC.

There are a few counts of this clonotype. CDR3 coding DNA: TGCAGTGCTAGGGCTCACGGCCGGGGGGGCGGGGATGAGCAGTTCTTC. This encodes CSARAHGRGGGDEQFF. V gene TRBV20-1 combines with J gene TRBJ2-1; TRBD2 matches at 8 bases. Germline V lookup: CDR1 DFQATT, CDR2 SNEGSKA (reference sequence). The length of the CDR3 is 16 residues. Germline trimming cut 3 bases from V and 8 bases from J; bases unmatched to any gene: 15.

The chain employs TRBV12-3 or TRBV12-4 and TRBJ1-2, with unresolved D. Trimming shortened V by 2 bases and J by 6 bases, and 4 bases separated the two germline ends. This CDR3 comprises 11 residues. In nucleotides, the CDR3 is TGTGCCAGCAGTTTACGGAATGGCTACACCTTC. Protein product: CASSLRNGYTF.

The chain combines TRBV30 with TRBJ1-1; D is ambiguous. Germline CDR1 GTSNPN, CDR2 SVGIG (reference sequence). Trimming cost V 0 bases and J 7 bases, with 9 bases left between them. The CDR3 consists of 12 residues. CDR3 region: CAWSVEFFEAFF. The CDR3 bases are TGTGCCTGGAGTGTAGAATTCTTTGAAGCTTTCTTT.

The chain couples TRBV6-4 to TRBJ2-2, with TRBD1 as a possible D gene (6 bases). The CDR3 contains 14 residues. V dropped 3 bases and J dropped 6 bases, with 11 bases sitting between them. Germline CDR1 reads MRHNA; CDR2 reads SNTAGT. CDR3 sequence (DNA): TGTGCCAGCAGTGAGGACAGTTGGGCCGGGGAGCTGTTTTTT. This sequence encodes CASSEDSWAGELFF.

This clonotype was counted a few times. This chain uses TRBV5-1 with TRBJ2-5, with a weak D call TRBD1 (5 bases). The CDR3 has 15 residues. Germline lookup yields CDR1 SGHRS and CDR2 YFSETQ. Trimming removed 0 bases at V and 4 bases at J, with 13 bases between. In nucleotides, the CDR3 is TGCGCCAGCAGCTTGGTTTCAGGGTCTATAGAGACCCAGTACTTC. Protein product: CASSLVSGSIETQYF.

This chain joins TRBV7-9 and TRBJ2-2; 7 bases align to TRBD1. With 5 bases clipped from V and 2 bases from J, the junction kept 11 bases outside the gene matches. The CDR3 length is 17 residues. Germline V gene lookup returns CDR1 SEHNR and CDR2 FQNEAQ (reference sequence). DNA for the CDR3: TGTGCCAGCAGCGGAGGTCCGGGACAGACAAACACCGGGGAGCTGTTTTTT. Protein sequence: CASSGGPGQTNTGELFF.

The chain employs TRBV20-1 and TRBJ1-3; D call uncertain. Trimming removed 2 bases at V and 1 base at J, with 9 bases between. The CDR3 extends over 14 amino acids. Germline V gene data show CDR1 as DFQATT and CDR2 as SNEGSKA (reference sequence). In nucleotides, the CDR3 is TGCAGTGCTAGAAATAGACCGTCTGGAAACACCATATATTTT. Its translation: CSARNRPSGNTIYF.